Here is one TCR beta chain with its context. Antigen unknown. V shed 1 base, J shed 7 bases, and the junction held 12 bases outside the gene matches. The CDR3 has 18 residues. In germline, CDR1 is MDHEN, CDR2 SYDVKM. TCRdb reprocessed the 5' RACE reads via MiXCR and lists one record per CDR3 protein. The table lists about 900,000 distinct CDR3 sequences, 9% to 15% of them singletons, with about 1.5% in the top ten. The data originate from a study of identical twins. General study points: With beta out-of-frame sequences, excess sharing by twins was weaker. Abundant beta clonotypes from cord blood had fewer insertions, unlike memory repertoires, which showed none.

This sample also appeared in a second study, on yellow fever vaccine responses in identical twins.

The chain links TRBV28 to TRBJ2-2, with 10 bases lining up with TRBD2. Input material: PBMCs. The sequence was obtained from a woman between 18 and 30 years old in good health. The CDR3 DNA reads TGTGCCAGCAGTTTATTTATTTCCAGCGGGGGGGCCGACGGGGAGCTGTTTTTT. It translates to CASSLFISSGGADGELFF.